These T cell receptor beta chains were read from a single sample in a study of T-cell reconstitution after alpha-beta-depleted transplantation in children. TCRdb fed the PCR reads into MiXCR, producing one record per CDR3 protein. The data show a few hundred thousand distinct CDR3 sequences, under 15% seen once. The input for sequencing was PBMCs from the stem cell graft donor, taken from the stem cell graft. The receptors come from a human donor who donated a stem cell graft to a child with combined immunodeficiency. Both conserved end residues are part of each CDR3. The D gene is left open where the match is weak. Expanded clones are given a class, and other clones once, few, many or no size at all.

>few|TRBV10-3|TRBJ2-6|.
CAISVQALGANVLTF
TGTGCCATCAGCGTACAGGCCCTCGGGGCCAACGTCCTGACTTTC
>few|TRBV3-1|TRBJ2-5|.
CASSQAGLRGETQYF
TGTGCCAGCAGCCAAGCGGGACTCCGGGGGGAGACCCAGTACTTC
>.|TRBV20-1|TRBJ1-1|.
CSARTGINTEAFF
TGCAGTGCTAGGACCGGGATTAACACTGAAGCTTTCTTT
>.|TRBV29-1|TRBJ2-7|TRBD2
CSVSGTSGYEQYF
TGCAGCGTATCCGGGACTAGCGGCTACGAGCAGTACTTC
>.|TRBV11-2|TRBJ2-1|TRBD2
CASSLVTSGGRTSSYNEQFF
TGTGCCAGCAGCTTAGTGACTAGCGGGGGCCGAACCAGCTCCTACAATGAGCAGTTCTTC
>few|TRBV11-2|TRBJ2-5|.
CASSLTSETQYF
TGTGCCAGCAGCTTAACGAGCGAGACCCAGTACTTC
>many|TRBV12-3/TRBV12-4|TRBJ2-7|.
CASSSRGAVSYEQYF
TGTGCCAGCAGTTCCCGCGGGGCAGTCTCCTACGAGCAGTACTTC
>many|TRBV5-1|TRBJ2-1|.
CASSLLNPQGEQFF
TGCGCCAGCAGCTTGTTAAATCCCCAGGGGGAGCAGTTCTTC
>.|TRBV20-1|TRBJ2-1|.
CSARSYHNEQFF
TGCAGTGCTAGGAGCTATCACAATGAGCAGTTCTTC
>few|TRBV25-1|TRBJ2-1|.
CASSEPQEAPSSYNEQFF
TGTGCCAGCAGTGAACCCCAGGAAGCGCCAAGCTCCTACAATGAGCAGTTCTTC
>many|TRBV6-2/TRBV6-3|TRBJ2-1|TRBD2
CASSHGLAANNEQFF
TGTGCCAGCAGCCACGGACTAGCGGCAAACAATGAGCAGTTCTTC
>.|TRBV27|TRBJ2-1|TRBD2
CASSPLAGREQFF
TGTGCCAGCAGTCCCTTAGCGGGACGAGAGCAGTTCTTC
>.|TRBV29-1|TRBJ1-2|TRBD1
CSVDPGQGAFGYTF
TGCAGCGTGGATCCGGGACAGGGGGCGTTTGGCTACACCTTC
>.|TRBV20-1|TRBJ2-2|.
CSARWRGNTGELFF
TGCAGTGCTAGGTGGCGGGGAAACACCGGGGAGCTGTTTTTT
>.|TRBV28|TRBJ1-1|TRBD1
CASSPDMQGAPGTEAFF
TGTGCCAGCAGCCCAGATATGCAGGGGGCGCCGGGCACTGAAGCTTTCTTT